This passage covers 20 T cell receptor beta chains from one sample sequenced in a study of cytomegalovirus exposure and HLA in healthy donors. Sequencing used immunoSEQ multiplex PCR; TCRdb keeps in-frame clones, though not all of them. In the table there are some 120,000 clones, roughly nine tenths of which are singletons. Specimen: PBMCs. The receptors were gathered from a woman aged 18-35 years in good health and CMV-seronegative.

The gene calls are TRBV27 and TRBJ1-5; 11 bases line up with TRBD1. This CDR3 contains 14 residues. Germline CDR1 reads MNHEY; CDR2 reads SMNVEV (reference sequence). Trimming at V came to 5 bases and at J to 4 bases, leaving 1 base not matched to a gene. The CDR3 nucleotides read TGTGCCAGCAGTGGGACAGGGGGAAATCAGCCCCAGCATTTT. Translating gives CASSGTGGNQPQHF.

The chain has TRBV13 and TRBJ2-1; 14 bases are a match to TRBD2. The germline V gene encodes CDR1 PRHDT and CDR2 FYEKMQ (reference sequence). The CDR3 has 18 residues. The V segment lost 3 bases and the J segment 3 bases; nucleotides outside the gene matches: 7. CDR3 nucleotide sequence: TGTGCCAGCAGCTTGGCACCGGGGACTAGCGGGAGCTACAATGAGCAGTTCTTC. Protein sequence: CASSLAPGTSGSYNEQFF.

V is TRBV10-3 and J is TRBJ1-5; D is undetermined. Between the trimmed V and J ends, which lost 4 bases and 0 bases, there was a span of 10 bases. The CDR3 is 15 residues long. Germline CDR1 is ENHRY and CDR2 is SYGVKD. DNA of the CDR3: TGTGCCATCAGTGTAGAGGTTGGTAGCAATCAGCCCCAGCATTTT. It yields the protein CAISVEVGSNQPQHF.

This sequence joins TRBV27 and TRBJ1-4; TRBD1 matches 8 bases. The germline V gene has CDR1 MNHEY and CDR2 SMNVEV (reference sequence). V lost 10 bases, J lost 4 bases, and 8 bases stayed unmatched. The CDR3 is made up of 14 amino acids. CDR3 loop: CATGTGPFNEKLFF. CDR3 coding DNA: TGTGCCACGGGGACAGGCCCCTTTAATGAAAAACTGTTTTTT. The whole variable domain, remainder taken from reference TRBV27 and TRBJ1-4, is EAQVTQNPRYLITVTGKKLTVTCSQNMNHEYMSWYRQDPGLGLRQIYYSMNVEVTDKGDVPEGYKVSRKEKRNFPLILESPSPNQTSLYFCATGTGPFNEKLFFGSGTQLSVL.

Note on this clone: The sample holds other DNA sequences that translate to the same CDR3. The chain is built from TRBV19 and TRBJ2-5; 8 bases are shared with TRBD1. The CDR3 runs 13 residues. CDR1 and CDR2 from the germline V gene are LNHDA and SQIVND (reference sequence). V gave up 4 bases and J gave up 4 bases; unmatched junction bases: 2. CDR3 residues: CASSRDRGETQYF. The CDR3 bases are TGTGCCAGTAGTAGAGACAGGGGAGAGACCCAGTACTTC.

This chain uses TRBV25-1 with TRBJ2-1; 7 bases agree with TRBD1. The CDR3 is made up of 15 amino acids. V lost 3 bases and J lost 4; bases outside the gene matches: 6. The V gene's germline CDR1 is MGHDK and CDR2 SYGVNS. The CDR3 region is CASSDLGQAYNEQFF. The CDR3 nucleotides read TGTGCCAGCAGTGATTTAGGACAGGCGTACAATGAGCAGTTCTTC.

This chain connects TRBV5-1 to TRBJ2-1, with 7 positions matching TRBD2. The V segment lost 4 bases and the J segment 7 bases; nucleotides outside the gene matches: 8. This CDR3 spans 14 amino acids. Germline V gives CDR1 SGHRS, CDR2 YFSETQ. As DNA, the CDR3 is TGCGCCAGCAGCCCGGGACTACCTGAGAATGAGCAGTTCTTC. It codes for CASSPGLPENEQFF.

The chain combines TRBV7-9 with TRBJ1-1, with D possibly being TRBD1 (5 bases). CDR3 length equals 13 residues. Germline V gene data show CDR1 as SEHNR and CDR2 as FQNEAQ (reference sequence). V dropped 7 bases and J dropped 0 bases, with 9 bases sitting between them. The CDR3, as DNA: TGTGCCAGCACGGGGGAAATGAACACTGAAGCTTTCTTT. The encoded protein is CASTGEMNTEAFF.

The chain links TRBV6-5 to TRBJ1-2, with 9 bases identical to TRBD1. Losses at the gene ends were 11 bases for V and 6 bases for J; bases not matched to a gene: 10. The CDR3 is 13 amino acids. Germline V gene data show CDR1 as MNHEY and CDR2 as SVGAGI. The CDR3 protein is CAAGGQGYDGYTF. CDR3 nucleotides: TGTGCCGCGGGGGGACAGGGCTATGATGGCTACACCTTC.

This chain connects TRBV2 to TRBJ2-1; D ambiguous. Looked up from germline, CDR1 is SNHLY and CDR2 is FYNNEI. The V end was cut by 6 bases, the J end by 6 bases, with 9 bases between. This CDR3 has 12 residues. This CDR3 reads CASRPVPNEQFF. The CDR3, as DNA: TGTGCCAGCAGGCCGGTCCCCAATGAGCAGTTCTTC.

The J gene is TRBJ2-7, the V gene TRBV5-6; D is possibly TRBD2 (6 bases). With 2 bases removed from V and 0 bases from J, the gap between germline ends came to 9 bases. CDR1 is SGHDT and CDR2 is YYEEEE in the germline V gene. This CDR3 contains 14 residues. The CDR3 DNA follows: TGTGCCAGCAGCTTAGGAGGGGTCTCCTACGAGCAGTACGTC. Protein: CASSLGGVSYEQYV.

This chain links TRBV5-1 with TRBJ1-2; 9 nucleotides agree with TRBD1. The CDR3 loop spans 17 amino acids. Germline V gene lookup returns CDR1 SGHRS and CDR2 YFSETQ. The trim removed 1 base at V and 6 bases at J, leaving 13 bases unmatched. CDR3 DNA sequence: TGCGCCAGCAGCTTGTCCGGCAGACGGACAGGGGAGGATGGCTACACCTTC. It encodes CASSLSGRRTGEDGYTF. The whole variable domain, remainder taken from reference TRBV5-1 and TRBJ1-2, is KAGVTQTPRYLIKTRGQQVTLSCSPISGHRSVSWYQQTPGQGLQFLFEYFSETQRNKGNFPGRFSGRQFSNSRSEMNVSTLELGDSALYLCASSLSGRRTGEDGYTFGSGTRLTVV.

The rearrangement links TRBV7-6 to TRBJ1-2; maybe TRBD1 (6 bases). Trimming removed 1 base from V and 0 bases from J, with 12 bases in between. This CDR3 has 16 amino acids. Germline CDR1 and CDR2: SGHVS and FNYEAQ. The CDR3 protein is CASSLEWDIANYGYTF. CDR3 coding DNA: TGTGCCAGCAGCTTAGAATGGGACATCGCTAACTATGGCTACACCTTC.

The chain uses TRBV29-1 and TRBJ1-2; unclear D gene. V was shortened by 1 base and J by 7 bases, with 13 bases between the two germline ends. CDR3 length: 13 residues. Germline values: CDR1 SQVTM, CDR2 ANQGSEA. The CDR3 loop reads CSVEVLSGGGYTF. The DNA for the CDR3 is TGCAGCGTTGAAGTATTGTCAGGTGGTGGCTACACCTTC.

The CDR3 coding sequence is TGTGCCAGCGGTTTCAGCGGGAGCTGGGAGACCCAGTACTTC. Translating it yields CASGFSGSWETQYF. This sequence joins TRBV6-5 and TRBJ2-5, with 8 bases that match TRBD2. Germline V gene sequence: CDR1 MNHEY, CDR2 SVGAGI. V was clipped by 8 bases and J by 5 bases; unmatched bases: 10. The CDR3 loop spans 14 amino acids.

This sequence joins TRBV27 and TRBJ1-2; D may be TRBD1 (6 bases). V lost 3 bases and J lost 2, with 7 bases in between. This CDR3 is built from 13 residues. Germline loops: CDR1 MNHEY, CDR2 SMNVEV (reference sequence). The CDR3 bases are TGTGCCAGCAGTTTCACAGGGAACTATGGCTACACCTTC. This sequence encodes CASSFTGNYGYTF.

The rearrangement links TRBV25-1 to TRBJ1-2, with 7 positions matching TRBD1. This CDR3 has 12 residues. After removal of 2 bases from V and 7 bases from J, the junction contained 1 base not matched to a gene. Germline CDR1 MGHDK, CDR2 SYGVNS. The CDR3 reads CASSEGTAGYTF. CDR3 nucleotides: TGTGCCAGCAGTGAAGGGACAGCTGGCTACACCTTC.

The chain joins TRBV29-1 to TRBJ1-1, with 11 nucleotides matching TRBD1. The CDR3 is 13 residues long. The V gene end was trimmed by 7 bases and the J gene end by 2 bases; junction bases not matched to a gene: 3. Germline V gene sequence: CDR1 SQVTM, CDR2 ANQGSEA. In DNA form, the CDR3 reads TGCAGCGGGACAGGGGGCTTCAACACTGAAGCTTTCTTT. Translating gives CSGTGGFNTEAFF. The entire variable domain, with the rest obtained from reference TRBV29-1 and TRBJ1-1, is as follows: SAVISQKPSRDICQRGTSLTIQCQVDSQVTMMFWYRQQPGQSLTLIATANQGSEATYESGFVIDKFPISRPNLTFSTLTVSNMSPEDSSIYLCSGTGGFNTEAFFGQGTRLTVV.

This clone was picked up one time. The chain carries TRBV5-1 and TRBJ2-2; tentative D call: TRBD2 (6 bases). The CDR3 has 15 residues. Germline lookup yields CDR1 SGHRS and CDR2 YFSETQ. V was trimmed by 4 bases and J by 5 bases, leaving 15 bases between them. CDR3 in DNA: TGCGCCAGCAGCGGAGGGGTAGGGAGGACCGGGGAGCTGTTTTTT. This encodes CASSGGVGRTGELFF.

The sample holds one count of this clone. This rearrangement joins TRBV2 to TRBJ2-3; TRBD1 matches 10 bases. The CDR3 has 14 residues. Trimming removed 8 bases from V and 3 bases from J; junction bases left unmatched: 5. Germline V gene lookup returns CDR1 SNHLY and CDR2 FYNNEI. CDR3 coding DNA: TGTGCCAGCCTCCGGGACAGGGGTACAGATACGCAGTATTTT. Translated, it gives CASLRDRGTDTQYF.